Listed below are T cell receptor beta chains from one sample, sequenced in a study of blood T cells in healthy people across ages. TCRdb re-derived calls from the 5' RACE reads in MiXCR, one entry per CDR3 protein. The sample carries around 1.5 million distinct CDR3 sequences, around 35% recorded once. The sample was blood. The origin of the receptors is a woman aged 25 to 39 in good health. Each CDR3 is given without its conserved first and last residue. Part of the rows lack a size; the others show once, few, many or a class for expanded clones.

TRBV27,few,TRBJ2-1,ASSFYLNSGRRNEQF
TRBV20-1,NA,TRBJ2-1,SATSPYGINEQF
TRBV4-2,few,TRBJ2-7,ASSASGSPTYEQY
TRBV30,NA,TRBJ2-5,AWSHVAGGVGETQY
TRBV3-1,NA,TRBJ1-2,ASSNVNGYT
TRBV5-1,NA,TRBJ1-2,ASSPTGPLAGYT
TRBV6-6,many,TRBJ2-7,ASSVGLALSYEQY
TRBV29-1,few,TRBJ1-2,SVGEGLANYGYT
TRBV6-2/TRBV6-3,NA,TRBJ2-7,ASSYSGSPTSEQY
TRBV20-1,few,TRBJ2-7,SVEGLASYEQY
TRBV3-1,NA,NA,ASSPPQGHEQY
TRBV6-1,few,TRBJ2-1,ASSERQGRAYNEQF
TRBV7-9,NA,TRBJ1-2,ATNGGAVSGYT
TRBV30,NA,TRBJ2-7,AWNREVVYEQY
TRBV27,NA,TRBJ2-1,ASSLPSGGAYNEQF
TRBV20-1,NA,TRBJ1-2,SARKSGAYYGYT
TRBV7-3,many,TRBJ1-1,ASSLEAYTEAF
TRBV5-1,NA,TRBJ1-2,ASKQNTGAYGYT
TRBV2,NA,TRBJ1-6,ASSEAGHRNSPLH
TRBV24-1,NA,TRBJ2-5,ATSDQSGGFQETQY
TRBV5-1,once,TRBJ2-1,ASEPGLTYNEQF
TRBV11-2,NA,TRBJ2-3,ASSLVRVDTQY
TRBV29-1,NA,TRBJ1-1,SVAGSLNTEAF
TRBV4-1,few,TRBJ2-3,ASSQEGPVPNTQY